This T cell receptor (beta chain) stems from a study of radiation and T cells in renal cell carcinoma. Regarding the study as a whole: Without pretreatment biopsies, baseline tumor clonotype presence was undetermined.

As regards this clone: Its antigen remains unknown.

Specified time point: blood 4 weeks post-SBRT, at nephrectomy. Treatment noted: 15 Gy SBRT to primary tumor, nephrectomy 4 weeks later. The V end lost 0 bases, the J end lost 11 bases, and 13 bases lay between the germline ends. CDR1 is MRHNA, CDR2 SNTAGT, per germline. The CDR3 is 14 amino acids. Using immunoSEQ multiplex PCR, the repertoire was profiled, and TCRdb retains in-frame clones only, with some absent. The table has 150,000 to 200,000 clones, less than 90% seen once. This sequence originates from a woman aged 50 to 60 with renal cell carcinoma. This sequence joins TRBV6-4 and TRBJ2-2; D is perhaps TRBD2 (5 bases). Sequencing used blood, obtained from a patient whose treatment included radiotherapy and nephrectomy. In DNA form, the CDR3 reads TGTGCCAGCAGTGACTCAACTAGAGAGAGAGAGCTGTTTTTT. Protein sequence: CASSDSTRERELFF.